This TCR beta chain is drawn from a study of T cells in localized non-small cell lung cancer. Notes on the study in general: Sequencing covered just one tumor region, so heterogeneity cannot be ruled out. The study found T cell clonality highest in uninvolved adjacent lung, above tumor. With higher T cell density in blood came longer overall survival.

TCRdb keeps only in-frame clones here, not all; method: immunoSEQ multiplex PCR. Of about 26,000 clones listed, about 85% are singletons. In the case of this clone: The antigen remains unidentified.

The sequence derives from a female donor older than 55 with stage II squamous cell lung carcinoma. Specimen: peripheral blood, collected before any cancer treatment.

In DNA form, the CDR3 reads TGTGCCAGTAGGCGGGACAGGACGAGCAATCAGCCCCAGCATTTT. Amino acids: CASRRDRTSNQPQHF. The chain carries TRBV19 and TRBJ1-5, with TRBD1 matching over 8 bases. Germline V gives CDR1 LNHDA, CDR2 SQIVND (reference sequence). V gave up 6 bases and J gave up 1 base; unmatched junction bases: 5. This CDR3 spans 15 amino acids.